The 11 T cell receptor beta chains reported below all come from one sample, sequenced in a study of OX40 agonist ivuxolimab in advanced cancers. Here immunoSEQ multiplex PCR was the method, and the copy in TCRdb shows in-frame clones only, minus some. The sample shows roughly 18,000 clones, over 70% of them seen only once. The sequencing used CD4+ or CD8+ T cells sorted from blood, collected in a trial of the OX40 agonist ivuxolimab. These receptors originate from an adult with an advanced solid tumor such as melanoma, head and neck, liver or kidney cancer.

Regarding this clone: One end of the junction varies from germline; a read error may be responsible. J is TRBJ1-1 and V is TRBV11-2; no clear D gene. CDR3 length equals 13 residues. Per the germline V gene, CDR1 is SGHAT and CDR2 is FQNNGV. CDR3 bases: TGCGCCAGCAGCCAAGAGGCCGAATCTGAAGCTTTCTTT. Translated: CASSQEAESEAFF.

The V gene is TRBV28, the J gene TRBJ1-1; D gene uncertain. This CDR3 is 11 amino acids long. Trimming shortened V by 7 bases and J by 4 bases, and 7 bases separated the two germline ends. Germline assignment: CDR1 MDHEN and CDR2 SYDVKM. The CDR3 DNA follows: TGTGCCAGCACCATGGGCACTGAAGCTTTCTTT. It codes for CASTMGTEAFF.

The chain carries TRBV28 and TRBJ1-1, with D uncertain. The CDR3 loop spans 11 amino acids. The germline gives CDR1 MDHEN, CDR2 SYDVKM. CDR3 sequence: CGVAKNTEAFF. DNA of the CDR3: TGTGGGGTAGCCAAGAACACTGAAGCTTTCTTT. Full variable domain (rest looked up from reference TRBV28 and TRBJ1-1): DVKVTQSSRYLVKRTGEKVFLECVQDMDHENMFWYRQDPGLGLRLIYFSYDVKMKEKGDIPEGYSVSREKKERFSLILESASTNQTSMYLCGVAKNTEAFFGQGTRLTVV.

This sequence joins TRBV5-5 and TRBJ2-7; D might be TRBD1 (6 bases). V dropped 3 bases and J dropped 4 bases, with 23 bases sitting between them. Germline CDR1 reads SGHKS; CDR2 reads YYEKEE (reference sequence). CDR3 length equals 17 residues. The CDR3 loop is CASSSPPGHRVIYEQYF. DNA for the CDR3: TGTGCCAGCAGCTCACCTCCGGGACACCGAGTGATATACGAGCAGTACTTC.

The chain's CDR3 is CASSTGQGYYGYTF. The CDR3 DNA sequence: TGTGCCAGCAGTACGGGACAGGGTTACTATGGCTACACCTTC. The chain employs TRBV6-5 and TRBJ1-2, with 9 bases identical to TRBD1. V was pared by 5 bases and J by 3 bases, with 4 bases of the junction left unmatched. The CDR3 sequence is 14 residues long. Per germline, CDR1 MNHEY and CDR2 SVGAGI.

This chain joins TRBV10-3 and TRBJ2-3; maybe TRBD1 (5 bases). This CDR3 spans 12 amino acids. CDR1 and CDR2 from the germline V gene are ENHRY and SYGVKD. V gave up 3 bases and J gave up 4 bases, with 5 bases separating them. The DNA of the CDR3 is TGTGCCATCAGTGAAGGGGCAGATACGCAGTATTTT. It specifies CAISEGADTQYF.

The chain uses TRBV5-6 and TRBJ2-3; 9 nucleotides agree with TRBD2. The CDR3 contains 16 residues. Losses at the gene ends were 0 bases for V and 5 bases for J; bases not matched to a gene: 7. The V gene's germline CDR1 is SGHDT and CDR2 YYEEEE. The CDR3 loop is CASSLAAGGRIDTQYF. The CDR3 nucleotides read TGTGCCAGCAGCTTGGCTGCGGGAGGGCGGATAGATACGCAGTATTTT.

The chain has TRBV19 and TRBJ2-3, with D perhaps TRBD2 (6 bases). CDR3 length equals 16 residues. Germline-derived CDR1 and CDR2 are LNHDA and SQIVND (reference sequence). V was clipped by 3 bases and J by 2 bases, with 15 bases between them. The CDR3 DNA reads TGTGCCAGTAGTATCCCTGGTAGCGGCAACACAGATACGCAGTATTTT. This encodes CASSIPGSGNTDTQYF.

In the case of this clone: An end of the junction does not agree with germline; a read error may underlie this. The V and J genes are TRBV7-7 and TRBJ2-2, with 10 bases fitting TRBD2. The CDR3 length is 15 residues. The germline CDR1 and CDR2 sequences are SSHAT and FNYEAQ (reference sequence). CDR3 in amino acids: CASTSGLASTGELFF. The CDR3 DNA sequence: TGTGCTAGCACCTCGGGACTAGCGTCCACCGGGGAGCTGTTTTTT.

V usage is TRBV4-3 and J usage is TRBJ1-1, with D unclear. Germline lookup yields CDR1 LGHNA and CDR2 YSLEER. CDR3 length: 11 residues. V lost 3 bases and J lost 8, with 7 bases in between. CDR3 residues: CASSHLGEAFF. The CDR3 DNA sequence: TGCGCCAGCAGCCATCTGGGGGAAGCTTTCTTT.

This chain joins TRBV27 and TRBJ1-6, with D uncertain. CDR3 length: 14 residues. With 2 bases removed from V and 10 bases from J, the gap between germline ends came to 12 bases. CDR1 is MNHEY, CDR2 SMNVEV, per germline (reference sequence). The CDR3 sequence: CASSLSWRESPLHF. The CDR3 nucleotides read TGTGCCAGCAGTTTAAGTTGGAGGGAATCACCCCTCCACTTT.